One TCR beta chain is described in this entry. This record comes from a study of blood T cell repertoires in COVID-19. Repertoires were generated with immunoSEQ multiplex PCR, while TCRdb's copy carries only in-frame clones and drops some. The sample lists 250,000 to 300,000 clones, roughly 89% occurring once. Sequencing was done on a sample of PBMCs or T cells enriched from blood (not recorded which). The origin of this receptor is a woman aged 40 to 50 who had recovered from COVID-19.

The CDR3 nucleotides read TGTGCCAGCAGCTTGGATCCAGGAGGTCAGCCCCAGCATTTT. This encodes CASSLDPGGQPQHF. This rearrangement joins TRBV5-4 to TRBJ1-5; no clear D gene. The CDR3 has 14 residues. Trimming cost V 0 bases and J 6 bases, with 10 bases left between them. Looked up from germline, CDR1 is SGHNT and CDR2 is YYREEE (reference sequence).